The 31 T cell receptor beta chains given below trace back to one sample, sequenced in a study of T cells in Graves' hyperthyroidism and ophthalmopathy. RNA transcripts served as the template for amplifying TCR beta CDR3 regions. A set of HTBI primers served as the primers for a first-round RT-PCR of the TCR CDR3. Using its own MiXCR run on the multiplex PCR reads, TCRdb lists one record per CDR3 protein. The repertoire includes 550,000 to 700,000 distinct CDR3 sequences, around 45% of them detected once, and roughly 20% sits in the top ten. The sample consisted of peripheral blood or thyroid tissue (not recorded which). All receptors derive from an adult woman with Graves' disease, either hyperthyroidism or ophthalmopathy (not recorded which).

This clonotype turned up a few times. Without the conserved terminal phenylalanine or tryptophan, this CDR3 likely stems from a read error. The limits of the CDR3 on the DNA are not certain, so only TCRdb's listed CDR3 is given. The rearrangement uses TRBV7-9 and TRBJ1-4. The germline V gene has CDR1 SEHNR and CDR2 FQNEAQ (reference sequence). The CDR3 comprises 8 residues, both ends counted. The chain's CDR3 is CASSPPMG.

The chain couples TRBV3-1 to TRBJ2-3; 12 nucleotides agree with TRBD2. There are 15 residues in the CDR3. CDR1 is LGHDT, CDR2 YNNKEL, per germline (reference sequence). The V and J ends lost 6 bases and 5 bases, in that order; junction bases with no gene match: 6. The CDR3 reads CASRSTSGRIDTQYF. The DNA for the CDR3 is TGTGCCAGCAGGTCCACTAGCGGGAGGATAGATACGCAGTATTTT.

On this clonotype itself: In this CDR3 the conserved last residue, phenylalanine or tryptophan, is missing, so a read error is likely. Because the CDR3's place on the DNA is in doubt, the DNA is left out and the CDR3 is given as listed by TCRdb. CDR3 residues: CASSLKDL. The chain is built from TRBV12-3 or TRBV12-4 and TRBJ2-7. The CDR3 sequence runs 8 residues, both termini included.

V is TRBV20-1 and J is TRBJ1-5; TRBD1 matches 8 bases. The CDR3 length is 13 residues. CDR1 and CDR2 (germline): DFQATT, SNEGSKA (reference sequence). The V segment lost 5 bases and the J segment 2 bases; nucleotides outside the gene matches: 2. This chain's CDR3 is CSAEGQGNQPQHF. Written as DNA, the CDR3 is TGCAGTGCTGAGGGACAGGGCAATCAGCCCCAGCATTTT.

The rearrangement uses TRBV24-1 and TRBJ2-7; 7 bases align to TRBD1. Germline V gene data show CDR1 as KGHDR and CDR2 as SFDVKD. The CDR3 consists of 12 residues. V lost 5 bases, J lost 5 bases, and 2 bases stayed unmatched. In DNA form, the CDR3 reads TGTGCCACCAGTGCGACAGGGAACGAGCAGTACTTC. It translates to CATSATGNEQYF.

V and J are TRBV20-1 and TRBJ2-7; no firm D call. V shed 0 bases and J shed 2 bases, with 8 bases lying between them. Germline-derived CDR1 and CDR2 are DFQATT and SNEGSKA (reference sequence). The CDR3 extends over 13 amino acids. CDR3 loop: CSARDISTYEQYF. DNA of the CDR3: TGCAGTGCTAGAGATATCTCCACCTACGAGCAGTACTTC.

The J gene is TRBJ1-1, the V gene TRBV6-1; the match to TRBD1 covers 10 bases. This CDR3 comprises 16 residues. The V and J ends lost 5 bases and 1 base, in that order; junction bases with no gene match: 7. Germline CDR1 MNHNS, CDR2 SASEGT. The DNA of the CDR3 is TGTGCCAGCAGTACCGGGACAGGGGAAGGGAACACTGAAGCTTTCTTT. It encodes CASSTGTGEGNTEAFF.

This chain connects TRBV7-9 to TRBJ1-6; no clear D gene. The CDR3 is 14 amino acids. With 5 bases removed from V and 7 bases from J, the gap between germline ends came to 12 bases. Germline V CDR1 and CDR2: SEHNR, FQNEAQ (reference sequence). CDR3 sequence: CASSQLVGNSPLHF. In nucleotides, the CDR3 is TGTGCCAGCAGCCAATTAGTCGGCAATTCACCCCTCCACTTT.

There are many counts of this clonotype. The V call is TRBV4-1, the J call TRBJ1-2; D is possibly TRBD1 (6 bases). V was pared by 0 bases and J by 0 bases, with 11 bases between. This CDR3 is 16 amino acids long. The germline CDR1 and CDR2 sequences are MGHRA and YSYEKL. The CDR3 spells CASSQDDRTANYGYTF. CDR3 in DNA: TGCGCCAGCAGCCAAGACGACCGGACAGCTAACTATGGCTACACCTTC.

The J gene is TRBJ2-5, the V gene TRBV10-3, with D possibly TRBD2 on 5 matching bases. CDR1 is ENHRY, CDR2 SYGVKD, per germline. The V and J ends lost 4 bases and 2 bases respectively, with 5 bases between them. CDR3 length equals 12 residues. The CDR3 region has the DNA TGTGCCATCAGTGGGAGGCAAGAGACCCAGTACTTC. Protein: CAISGRQETQYF.

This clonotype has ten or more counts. CDR3 sequence: CASSLAHTEAFF. DNA for the CDR3: TGTGCCAGCAGCTTAGCCCACACTGAAGCTTTCTTT. The V gene is TRBV7-9, the J gene TRBJ1-1; D is ambiguous. Looked up from germline, CDR1 is SEHNR and CDR2 is FQNEAQ (reference sequence). The ends were cut back, 0 bases at V and 3 bases at J, with 2 bases in the middle. CDR3 length: 12 residues.

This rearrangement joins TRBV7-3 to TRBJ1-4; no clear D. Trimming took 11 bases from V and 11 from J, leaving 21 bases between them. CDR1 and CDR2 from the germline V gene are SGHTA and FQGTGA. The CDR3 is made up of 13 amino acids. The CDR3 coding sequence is TGTGCCTCGAGACCCCAGGCTCGGGAGAAACTGTTTTTT. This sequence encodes CASRPQAREKLFF.

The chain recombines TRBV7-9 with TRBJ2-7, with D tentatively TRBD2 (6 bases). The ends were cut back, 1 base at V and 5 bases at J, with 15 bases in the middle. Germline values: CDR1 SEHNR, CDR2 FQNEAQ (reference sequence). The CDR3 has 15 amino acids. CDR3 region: CASSLDGGRIHEQYF. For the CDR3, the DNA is TGTGCCAGCAGCTTAGACGGGGGAAGGATCCACGAGCAGTACTTC.

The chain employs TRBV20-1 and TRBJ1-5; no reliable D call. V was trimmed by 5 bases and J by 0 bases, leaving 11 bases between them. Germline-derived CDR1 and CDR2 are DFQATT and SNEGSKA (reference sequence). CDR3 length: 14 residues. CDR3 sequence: CSALPGYSNQPQHF. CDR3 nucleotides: TGCAGTGCTCTGCCGGGATATAGCAATCAGCCCCAGCATTTT.

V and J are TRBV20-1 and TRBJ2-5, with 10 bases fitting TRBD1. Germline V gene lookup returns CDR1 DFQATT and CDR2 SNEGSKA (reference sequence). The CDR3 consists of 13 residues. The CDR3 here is CSLAGTGEETQYF. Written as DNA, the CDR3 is TGCAGCTTGGCCGGGACAGGGGAAGAGACCCAGTACTTC.

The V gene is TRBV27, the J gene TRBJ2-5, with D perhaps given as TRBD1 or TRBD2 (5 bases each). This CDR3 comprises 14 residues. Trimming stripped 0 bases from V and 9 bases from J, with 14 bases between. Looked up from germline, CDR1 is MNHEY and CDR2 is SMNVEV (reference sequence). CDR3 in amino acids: CASSLSMGDQPQYF. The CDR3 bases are TGTGCCAGCAGTTTATCGATGGGGGATCAGCCCCAGTACTTC.

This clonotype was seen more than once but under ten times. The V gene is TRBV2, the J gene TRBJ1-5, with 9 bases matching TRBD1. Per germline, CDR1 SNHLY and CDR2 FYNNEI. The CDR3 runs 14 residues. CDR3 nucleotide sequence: TGTGCTAGGGACAGGGTACGGAGCAATCAGCCCCAGCATTTT. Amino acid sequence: CARDRVRSNQPQHF.

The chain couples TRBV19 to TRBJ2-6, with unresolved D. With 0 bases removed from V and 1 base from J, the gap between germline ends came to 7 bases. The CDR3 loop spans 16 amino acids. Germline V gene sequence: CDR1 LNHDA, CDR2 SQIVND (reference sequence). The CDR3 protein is CASSIDRGSGANVLTF. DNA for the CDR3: TGTGCCAGTAGTATAGATCGTGGTTCTGGGGCCAACGTCCTGACTTTC.

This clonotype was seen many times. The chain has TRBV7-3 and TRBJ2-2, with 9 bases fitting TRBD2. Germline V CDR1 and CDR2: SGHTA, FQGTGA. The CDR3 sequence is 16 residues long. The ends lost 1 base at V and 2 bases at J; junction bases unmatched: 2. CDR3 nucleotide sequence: TGTGCCAGCAGCTTAATACTAGCGGGTAACACCGGGGAGCTGTTTTTT. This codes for CASSLILAGNTGELFF.

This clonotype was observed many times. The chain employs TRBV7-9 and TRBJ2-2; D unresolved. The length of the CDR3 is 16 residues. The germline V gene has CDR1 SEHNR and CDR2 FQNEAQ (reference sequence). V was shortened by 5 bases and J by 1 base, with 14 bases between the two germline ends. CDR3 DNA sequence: TGTGCCAGCAGCAGCAGTGCGAGCGTGAACACCGGGGAGCTGTTTTTT. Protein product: CASSSSASVNTGELFF.

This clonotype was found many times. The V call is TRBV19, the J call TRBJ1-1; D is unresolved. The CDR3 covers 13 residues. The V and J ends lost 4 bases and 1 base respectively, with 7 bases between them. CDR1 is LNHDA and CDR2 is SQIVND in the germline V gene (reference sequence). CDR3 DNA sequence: TGTGCCAGTAGTACAGGCCGGAACACTGAAGCTTTCTTT. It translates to CASSTGRNTEAFF. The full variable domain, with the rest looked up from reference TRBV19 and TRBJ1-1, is DGGITQSPKYLFRKEGQNVTLSCEQNLNHDAMYWYRQDPGQGLRLIYYSQIVNDFQKGDIAEGYSVSREKKESFPLTVTSAQKNPTAFYLCASSTGRNTEAFFGQGTRLTVV.

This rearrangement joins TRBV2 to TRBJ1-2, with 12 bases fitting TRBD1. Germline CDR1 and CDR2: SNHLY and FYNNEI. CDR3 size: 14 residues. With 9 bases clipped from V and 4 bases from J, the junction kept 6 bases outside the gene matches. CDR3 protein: CASTGQGAGYGYTF. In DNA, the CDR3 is TGTGCCAGTACGGGACAGGGGGCAGGCTATGGCTACACCTTC.

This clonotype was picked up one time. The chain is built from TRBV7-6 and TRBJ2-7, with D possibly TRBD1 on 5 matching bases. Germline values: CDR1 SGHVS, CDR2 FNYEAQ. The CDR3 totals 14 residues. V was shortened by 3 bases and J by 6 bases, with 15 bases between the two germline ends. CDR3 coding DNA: TGTGCCAGCAGCTTGATGTCAGGGCTGAGCGAGCAGTACTTC. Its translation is CASSLMSGLSEQYF.

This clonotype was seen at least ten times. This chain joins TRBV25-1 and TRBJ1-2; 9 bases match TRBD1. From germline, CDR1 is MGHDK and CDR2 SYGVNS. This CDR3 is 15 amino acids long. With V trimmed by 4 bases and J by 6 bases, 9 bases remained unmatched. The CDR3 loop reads CASSARTGTGHGYTF. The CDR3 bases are TGTGCCAGCAGTGCCCGAACCGGGACAGGGCATGGCTACACCTTC.

The CDR3 is CAISQLAGGQETQYF. CDR3 nucleotides: TGTGCCATCAGTCAACTAGCGGGGGGACAAGAGACCCAGTACTTC. The J gene is TRBJ2-5, the V gene TRBV10-3; 12 bases match TRBD2. The CDR3 is 15 amino acids. V shed 5 bases, J shed 2 bases, and the junction held 3 bases outside the gene matches. Germline lookup yields CDR1 ENHRY and CDR2 SYGVKD.

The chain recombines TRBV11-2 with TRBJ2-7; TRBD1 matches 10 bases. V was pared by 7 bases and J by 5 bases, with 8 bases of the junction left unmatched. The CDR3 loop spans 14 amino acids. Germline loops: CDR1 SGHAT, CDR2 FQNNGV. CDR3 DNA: TGTGCCAGCACCCGCAAAGGGACAGGGGACGAGCAGTACTTC. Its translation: CASTRKGTGDEQYF.

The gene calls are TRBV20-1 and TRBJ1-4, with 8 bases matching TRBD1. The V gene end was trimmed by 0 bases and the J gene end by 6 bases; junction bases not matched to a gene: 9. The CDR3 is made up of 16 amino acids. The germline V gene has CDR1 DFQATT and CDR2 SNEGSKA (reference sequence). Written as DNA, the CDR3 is TGCAGTGCTAGAGATGGCAGGGGGCGGGACCATGAAAAACTGTTTTTT. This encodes CSARDGRGRDHEKLFF.

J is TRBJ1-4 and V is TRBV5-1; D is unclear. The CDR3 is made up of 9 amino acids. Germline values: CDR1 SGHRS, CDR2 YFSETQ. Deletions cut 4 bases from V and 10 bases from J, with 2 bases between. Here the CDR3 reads CASSAKLFF. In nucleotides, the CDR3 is TGCGCCAGCAGCGCAAAACTGTTTTTT.

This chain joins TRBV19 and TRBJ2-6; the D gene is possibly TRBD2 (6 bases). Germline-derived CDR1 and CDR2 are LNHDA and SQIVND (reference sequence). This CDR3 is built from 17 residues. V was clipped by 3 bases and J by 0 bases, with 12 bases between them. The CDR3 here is CASSIVVGGSGANVLTF. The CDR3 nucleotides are TGTGCCAGTAGTATCGTGGTGGGGGGCTCTGGGGCCAACGTCCTGACTTTC.

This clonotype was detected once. The CDR3 region has the DNA TGCAGCGGCCTAAAAACAGGGGGCGGCACTGAAGCTTTCTTT. Residues: CSGLKTGGGTEAFF. This chain uses TRBV29-1 with TRBJ1-1; 9 positions agree with TRBD1. Losses at the gene ends were 7 bases for V and 4 bases for J; bases not matched to a gene: 10. The CDR3 spans 14 residues. CDR1 SQVTM and CDR2 ANQGSEA come from the germline V gene.

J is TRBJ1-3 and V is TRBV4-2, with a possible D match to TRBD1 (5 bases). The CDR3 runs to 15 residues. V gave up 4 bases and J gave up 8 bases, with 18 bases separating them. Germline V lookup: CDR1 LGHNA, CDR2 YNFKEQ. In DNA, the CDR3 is TGTGCCAGCAGCCTAGGGGCTAACTATGGCTACACCATATATTTT. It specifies CASSLGANYGYTIYF.